The source of this T cell receptor (beta chain) is a study of blood T cell repertoires in COVID-19. Study information: Spain, Italy and the United States supplied samples that represented acute and convalescent COVID-19. PBMCs, B-cell-depleted T cells, or T cells were the source of the cDNA or gDNA that made up the material.

In the authors' workflow: Nucleated cell number was recorded as an estimate derived from reference gene primer amplification. Measured with immunoSEQ multiplex PCR; TCRdb has only the in-frame clones, and not every one. V, J and clone size were drawn from that table, and D and trimming were deduced from the DNA. Of some 150,000 clones in the sample, roughly 86% were seen once. This CDR3 contains 16 residues. V dropped 7 bases and J dropped 1 base, with 19 bases sitting between them. CDR1 is SNHLY and CDR2 is FYNNEI in the germline V gene. The sample was peripheral blood. This chain links TRBV2 with TRBJ1-1; D not certain. The sequence was collected from a man between 45 and 60 years old with active or convalescent COVID-19. DNA for the CDR3: TGTGCCAGCACTAAAAAGGAGTTAGAGGGGAACACTGAAGCTTTCTTT. This gives the protein CASTKKELEGNTEAFF. The variable domain in full, with the rest retrieved from reference TRBV2 and TRBJ1-1, is EPEVTQTPSHQVTQMGQEVILRCVPISNHLYFYWYRQILGQKVEFLVSFYNNEISEKSEIFDDQFSVERPDGSNFTLKIRSTKLEDSAMYFCASTKKELEGNTEAFFGQGTRLTVV.